The 10 T cell receptor beta chains below come from one sample, sequenced in a study of cytomegalovirus exposure and HLA in healthy donors. A multiplex PCR was run with 60 Vbeta primers and 13 Jbeta primers. The method was immunoSEQ multiplex PCR; TCRdb's version includes in-frame clones alone and lacks a portion of them. Of 80,000 to 100,000 clones listed, about 80% were seen once; the top ten hold approximately 9.9%. Sequenced sample: PBMCs. Receptors were obtained from a man aged 18 to 30 in good health and CMV-seropositive.

The rearrangement joins TRBV30 to TRBJ1-4, with D possibly being TRBD1 (5 bases). Germline V lookup: CDR1 GTSNPN, CDR2 SVGIG (reference sequence). V lost 0 bases and J 8 bases, leaving 16 bases between the germline ends. This CDR3 spans 15 amino acids. The CDR3 reads CAWSVPGVGGEKLFF. CDR3 in DNA: TGTGCCTGGAGTGTACCGGGGGTTGGAGGAGAAAAACTGTTTTTT.

Remarks on this clone: Distinct nucleotide sequences in the sample also encode this CDR3. V and J are TRBV6-1 and TRBJ2-7; 8 nucleotides line up with TRBD1. Trimming cost V 6 bases and J 4 bases; bases outside gene matches: 8. Germline loops: CDR1 MNHNS, CDR2 SASEGT. This CDR3 comprises 14 residues. DNA of the CDR3: TGTGCCAGCAGATCCGGGACAGGCATTTACGAGCAGTACTTC. Translating gives CASRSGTGIYEQYF.

The chain joins TRBV10-3 to TRBJ1-2; D is perhaps TRBD1 (5 bases). The V end lost 0 bases, the J end lost 7 bases, and 12 bases lay between the germline ends. The CDR3 has 14 residues. CDR1 ENHRY and CDR2 SYGVKD come from the germline V gene. The CDR3 spells CAISESGGGGGYTF. The CDR3 DNA is TGTGCCATCAGTGAGTCTGGAGGCGGGGGTGGCTACACCTTC.

This chain uses TRBV11-2 with TRBJ2-7; 11 nucleotides match TRBD2. Germline V gene data show CDR1 as SGHAT and CDR2 as FQNNGV. J lost 0 bases, V lost 4 bases, and 8 bases had no gene match. The CDR3 has 17 residues. Here the CDR3 reads CASSSRIAGGASYEQYF. In DNA, the CDR3 is TGTGCCAGCAGCTCCCGTATAGCGGGGGGGGCCTCCTACGAGCAGTACTTC.

The genes are TRBV19 and TRBJ2-2; 8 bases are shared with TRBD2. V shed 9 bases, J shed 4 bases, and the junction held 7 bases outside the gene matches. Germline assignment: CDR1 LNHDA and CDR2 SQIVND (reference sequence). CDR3 size: 14 residues. CDR3 in amino acids: CASRTTSVTGELFF. The CDR3, as DNA: TGTGCCAGCCGGACGACTAGCGTCACCGGGGAGCTGTTTTTT.

The V call is TRBV6-1, the J call TRBJ1-2, with 7 nucleotides matching TRBD1. Germline CDR1 and CDR2: MNHNS and SASEGT. The J segment lost 2 bases and the V segment lost 6 bases, leaving 6 bases of the junction unmatched. This CDR3 has 14 residues. The CDR3 DNA is TGTGCCAGCAGGCTCGTACAGGGGAACTATGGCTACACCTTC. Protein: CASRLVQGNYGYTF.

The chain has TRBV5-1 and TRBJ2-3; D gene unclear. Germline values: CDR1 SGHRS, CDR2 YFSETQ. CDR3 length: 14 residues. V gave up 4 bases and J gave up 2 bases, with 11 bases separating them. The CDR3 sequence: CASSPRKSTDTQYF. CDR3 coding DNA: TGCGCCAGCAGCCCTAGGAAGTCCACAGATACGCAGTATTTT. The full variable domain, with the rest looked up from reference TRBV5-1 and TRBJ2-3, is KAGVTQTPRYLIKTRGQQVTLSCSPISGHRSVSWYQQTPGQGLQFLFEYFSETQRNKGNFPGRFSGRQFSNSRSEMNVSTLELGDSALYLCASSPRKSTDTQYFGPGTRLTVL.

This chain connects TRBV7-2 to TRBJ2-5; TRBD1 matches 8 bases. V shed 3 bases and J 7 bases; nucleotides not matched to a gene: 13. The CDR3 has 16 residues. Germline V gene lookup returns CDR1 SGHTA and CDR2 FQGNSA. For the CDR3, the DNA is TGTGCCAGCAGCTTGGTCTCCAGGACAGGGCTTGGGACCCAGTACTTC. It yields the protein CASSLVSRTGLGTQYF.

The chain recombines TRBV11-3 with TRBJ2-3; D not resolved. CDR1 SGHNT and CDR2 YENEEA come from the germline V gene. CDR3 length: 16 amino acids. The germline V and J ends were trimmed by 1 base and 2 bases, with 13 bases remaining between them. The CDR3 region is CASSLGSGSDTDTQYF. The DNA for the CDR3 is TGTGCCAGCAGCTTAGGTTCCGGGTCCGACACAGATACGCAGTATTTT. Using reference TRBV11-3 and TRBJ2-3 for the parts outside the CDR3, the full variable domain is EAGVVQSPRYKIIEKKQPVAFWCNPISGHNTLYWYLQNLGQGPELLIRYENEEAVDDSQLPKDRFSAERLKGVDSTLKIQPAELGDSAVYLCASSLGSGSDTDTQYFGPGTRLTVL.

The chain has TRBV2 and TRBJ2-7; 9 bases align to TRBD1. CDR3 length: 19 amino acids. V gave up 8 bases and J gave up 4 bases; unmatched junction bases: 24. Germline V gene data show CDR1 as SNHLY and CDR2 as FYNNEI. The DNA of the CDR3 is TGTGCCAGCTTCGGTCCTTACCAGGACAGGGGAAAGGGAGCTTACGAGCAGTACTTC. Amino acid sequence: CASFGPYQDRGKGAYEQYF.